This entry features one T cell receptor beta chain sequence. One end of the junction does not line up with germline, which may come from a read error. This entry belongs to a study of blood T cell repertoires in COVID-19. Study-level information: Samples representing acute and convalescent COVID-19 were sourced from the United States, Italy and Spain.

The V gene's germline CDR1 is SNHLY and CDR2 FYNNEI. The CDR3 length is 15 residues. Libraries were prepared by immunoSEQ multiplex PCR; TCRdb keeps only in-frame clonotypes and omits some of them. The sample has 300,000 to 400,000 clones, approximately 86% seen once; the top ten hold just over 7%. This receptor was identified in a woman aged 55 to 70 with COVID-19, enrolled during active disease. The chain recombines TRBV2 with TRBJ2-5, with 11 bases aligning to TRBD2. The sample comprised peripheral blood. The CDR3 sequence: CASSSSGGWGETRYF. CDR3 nucleotides: TGTGCCAGCAGTTCTAGCGGGGGGTGGGGAGAGACCCGGTACTTC.